A selection of T cell receptor beta chains follows, all from one sample in a study of naive and memory T cell subsets. Using its own MiXCR run on the 5' RACE reads, TCRdb lists one record per CDR3 protein. The sample holds under 25,000 distinct CDR3 sequences, 4% to 5% seen once. The source of these receptors is a male donor in good health. The CDR3 runs from the conserved cysteine through the conserved F or W. Fields, in order: V gene, clone size, D gene, J gene, CDR3 protein, CDR3 DNA. A D gene is named only where the DNA matches it firmly. Clone size is given as once, few, many, or a class for an expanded clone.

TRBV29-1	medium-sized	TRBD2	TRBJ2-3	CSPTIRRGAADTQYF	TGCAGCCCTACCATTCGGCGGGGGGCGGCAGATACGCAGTATTTT
TRBV6-1	many	-	TRBJ2-1	CASRVRDTYNEQFF	TGTGCCAGCAGAGTCCGGGACACCTACAATGAGCAGTTCTTC
TRBV14	many	-	TRBJ1-1	CASSLTATTEAFF	TGTGCCAGCAGCCTGACGGCAACAACTGAAGCTTTCTTT
TRBV19	many	TRBD1	TRBJ1-1	CATQTGVTEAFF	TGTGCCACACAGACAGGGGTAACTGAAGCTTTCTTT
TRBV6-1	many	-	TRBJ1-1	CASRTGVGDTEAFF	TGTGCCAGCAGAACAGGTGTGGGGGACACTGAAGCTTTCTTT
TRBV6-1	many	-	TRBJ2-2	CASNGQNTGELFF	TGTGCCAGCAACGGACAGAACACCGGGGAGCTGTTTTTT
TRBV5-4	many	TRBD2	TRBJ2-7	CASSPSGRVFSYEQYF	TGTGCCAGCAGCCCGAGCGGGAGAGTATTCTCCTACGAGCAGTACTTC
TRBV5-1	many	TRBD1	TRBJ2-2	CASSLGTGEGTGELFF	TGCGCCAGCAGCTTGGGGACAGGGGAAGGCACCGGGGAGCTGTTTTTT
TRBV20-1	many	TRBD1	TRBJ1-4	CSARTQGAWEKLFF	TGCAGTGCTAGGACACAGGGGGCTTGGGAAAAACTGTTTTTT
TRBV12-3/TRBV12-4	many	-	TRBJ1-2	CASSFGVVYGYTF	TGTGCCAGCAGTTTTGGGGTGGTCTATGGCTACACCTTC
TRBV5-1	many	TRBD1	TRBJ2-3	CASSFLDRGASRPDTQYF	TGCGCCAGCAGCTTCCTGGACAGGGGAGCTAGCAGGCCAGATACGCAGTATTTT
TRBV24-1	medium-sized	-	TRBJ1-6	CATSDIGEPALHF	TGTGCCACCAGTGATATCGGCGAACCCGCCCTCCACTTT
TRBV12-3/TRBV12-4	many	-	TRBJ2-3	CASRWGPSTDTQYF	TGTGCCAGCAGGTGGGGGCCTAGCACAGATACGCAGTATTTT
TRBV6-4	many	TRBD2	TRBJ2-1	CASSDGDGRATEQFF	TGTGCCAGCAGTGACGGGGACGGGAGGGCCACTGAGCAGTTCTTC
TRBV11-2	many	-	TRBJ2-7	CASSLAGAGWQQYF	TGTGCCAGCAGCTTAGCGGGGGCAGGCTGGCAGCAGTACTTC
TRBV7-9	many	TRBD1	TRBJ1-5	CASSLGSGTGLNQPQHF	TGTGCCAGCAGCTTAGGTTCCGGGACAGGGCTCAATCAGCCCCAGCATTTT
TRBV24-1	few	-	TRBJ2-7	CATSDFGRGTGDYEQYF	TGTGCCACCAGTGATTTTGGGCGCGGGACGGGAGACTACGAGCAGTACTTC